A selection of T cell receptor beta chains follows, all from one sample in a study of blood T cell repertoires in COVID-19. Sequencing used immunoSEQ multiplex PCR; TCRdb keeps in-frame clones, though not all of them. The table includes about 340,000 clones, 83% detected once. The sample was peripheral blood. Receptor source: a man aged 25-45 years with active or convalescent COVID-19. The CDR3 runs from the conserved cysteine through the conserved F or W. The D gene is left open where the match is weak. Clone size is stated in some rows and not others, as once, few, many or a class when expanded.

v_call: TRBV6-6; d_call: TRBD2; clone_size: NA; j_call: TRBJ2-7; cdr3_nt: TGTGCCAGCAGTTACCCAACTAGCGGGAGTGGCGAGCAGTACTTC; cdr3_aa: CASSYPTSGSGEQYF
v_call: TRBV11-3; d_call: TRBD1; clone_size: few; j_call: TRBJ1-1; cdr3_nt: TGTGCCAGCAGCCCGGGGGGGACAGCCAACACTGAAGCTTTCTTT; cdr3_aa: CASSPGGTANTEAFF
v_call: TRBV4-2; d_call: NA; clone_size: NA; j_call: TRBJ2-7; cdr3_nt: TGTGCCAGCAGCCAGGGGGGATCAGGGAATCCGACCTACGAGCAGTACTTC; cdr3_aa: CASSQGGSGNPTYEQYF
v_call: TRBV13; d_call: NA; clone_size: NA; j_call: TRBJ2-5; cdr3_nt: TGTGCCAGCAGCCCCCGGGGGAGGCCGGAGACCCAGTACTTC; cdr3_aa: CASSPRGRPETQYF
v_call: TRBV27; d_call: NA; clone_size: NA; j_call: TRBJ2-3; cdr3_nt: TGTGCCAGCAGTTTATCAGGCGGAGATACGCAGTATTTT; cdr3_aa: CASSLSGGDTQYF
v_call: TRBV13; d_call: NA; clone_size: NA; j_call: TRBJ2-1; cdr3_nt: TGTGCCAGCAGCTCCCTACCGGGGAGCTCCTACAATGAGCAGTTCTTC; cdr3_aa: CASSSLPGSSYNEQFF
v_call: TRBV5-4; d_call: TRBD2; clone_size: NA; j_call: TRBJ2-3; cdr3_nt: TGTGCCAGCAGCTTGAGACTAGCGGGGGAAGATACGCAGTATTTT; cdr3_aa: CASSLRLAGEDTQYF
v_call: TRBV5-1; d_call: NA; clone_size: NA; j_call: TRBJ2-6; cdr3_nt: TGCGCCAGCAGCTTGAGGGGGGGCCTCTCTGGGGCCAACGTCCTGACTTTC; cdr3_aa: CASSLRGGLSGANVLTF
v_call: TRBV11-2; d_call: TRBD1; clone_size: few; j_call: TRBJ2-7; cdr3_nt: TGTGCCAGCAGCCCGGGACAGGGGGCTATCGAGCAGTACTTC; cdr3_aa: CASSPGQGAIEQYF
v_call: TRBV2; d_call: NA; clone_size: NA; j_call: TRBJ2-7; cdr3_nt: TGTGCCAGCGAAAAAGGCCGGACTACCCACGAGCAGTACTTC; cdr3_aa: CASEKGRTTHEQYF
v_call: TRBV28; d_call: TRBD1; clone_size: NA; j_call: TRBJ1-2; cdr3_nt: TGTGCCAGCAGTTTATTTGGGACAGGGGCCTATGGCTACACCTTC; cdr3_aa: CASSLFGTGAYGYTF
v_call: TRBV6-1; d_call: NA; clone_size: once; j_call: TRBJ1-4; cdr3_nt: TGTGCCAGCAGTGAAGGGCCCGGCGAGCCTCGGGTAGGACTGTTTTTT; cdr3_aa: CASSEGPGEPRVGLFF
v_call: TRBV6-2/TRBV6-3; d_call: TRBD1; clone_size: few; j_call: TRBJ2-1; cdr3_nt: TGTGCCAGCAGTCCATACTCTGGACAGGGGATGTGGAATGAGCAGTTCTTC; cdr3_aa: CASSPYSGQGMWNEQFF
v_call: TRBV6-5; d_call: TRBD2; clone_size: NA; j_call: TRBJ2-5; cdr3_nt: TGTGCCGGTGACACTAGCGGGAGGGGTGAGACCCAGTACTTC; cdr3_aa: CAGDTSGRGETQYF